These T cell receptor beta chains were read from a single sample in a study of blood T cell repertoires in COVID-19. Assay: immunoSEQ multiplex PCR; the TCRdb copy retains only in-frame clones and omits some. Here the sample spans a few hundred thousand clones, around 82% being singletons. Material for sequencing was PBMCs or T cells enriched from blood (not recorded which). Receptors were obtained from a man aged 50 or older who had recovered from COVID-19. Both conserved end residues are part of each CDR3. Fields, in order: D gene, clone size, J gene, V gene, CDR3 DNA, CDR3 protein. The D gene is left open where the match is weak. Not every row has a clone size; where given, it reads once, few, many or a size class.

>-|-|TRBJ1-3|TRBV19
TGTGCCAGTATCCCTTTCCCGACAGTCTCTGGAAACACCATATATTTT
CASIPFPTVSGNTIYF
>TRBD1|-|TRBJ2-3|TRBV3-1/TRBV3-2
TGTGCCAGCAGCCAGAGAAAAGGGGGCGCGGACACAGATACGCAGTATTTT
CASSQRKGGADTDTQYF
>-|-|TRBJ1-3|TRBV7-3
TGTGCCGGGGGGACGATTCTCTCTGGAAACACCATATATTTT
CAGGTILSGNTIYF
>TRBD1|-|TRBJ2-7|TRBV5-1
TGCGCCAGCAGCTCGGGACAGGGGGCTGACGAGCAGTACTTC
CASSSGQGADEQYF
>TRBD1|-|TRBJ1-5|TRBV15
TGTGCCACCAGCGCCCGGACAGGGGGCAATCAGCCCCAGCATTTT
CATSARTGGNQPQHF
>-|-|TRBJ1-4|TRBV5-1
TGCGCCAGCAGCCGCGGGACGGTTAATGAAAAACTGTTTTTT
CASSRGTVNEKLFF
>TRBD2|-|TRBJ2-1|TRBV3-1/TRBV3-2
TGTGCCAGCAGCCAAGAGACTAGCGGGGGATTTGAGCAGTTCTTC
CASSQETSGGFEQFF
>TRBD2|-|TRBJ2-1|TRBV5-1
TGCGCCAGCAGCCAATCTAGCGGGAGTAAGTTCTTC
CASSQSSGSKFF
>TRBD1|few|TRBJ1-3|TRBV18
TGTGCCAGCTCAAGGGACAGTGGAAACACCATATATTTT
CASSRDSGNTIYF
>-|-|TRBJ1-2|TRBV4-3
TGCGCCAGCAGCGGGGGGAGGGGCACTAACTATGGCTACACCTTC
CASSGGRGTNYGYTF
>-|-|TRBJ2-7|TRBV27
TGTGCCAGCAGTTGGGGTGCGGGCCCGGTTTGGTGGTACTTC
CASSWGAGPVWWYF
>TRBD1|-|TRBJ1-1|TRBV6-4
TGTGCCACCGCTTACAGGGGCCCGAAGACTGAGAACACTGAAGCTTTCTTT
CATAYRGPKTENTEAFF
>TRBD1|few|TRBJ2-7|TRBV15
TGTGCCACCAGCCTAGGGAAGGGGGCTCCCTACGAGCAGTACTTC
CATSLGKGAPYEQYF
>TRBD2|-|TRBJ2-7|TRBV6-5
TGTGCCAGCGAGCCACTAGCGGGGGGCGCCTCCGAGCAGTACTTC
CASEPLAGGASEQYF
>TRBD2|-|TRBJ2-3|TRBV20-1
TGCAGTGCTAGTGAACTAGCGAAAATAACAGATACGCAGTATTTT
CSASELAKITDTQYF
>TRBD1|-|TRBJ1-4|TRBV18
TGTGCCAGCTCACCACCGGTGGCCCCGGGACAGGGGGCCTATAATGAAAAACTGTTTTTT
CASSPPVAPGQGAYNEKLFF
>TRBD1|-|TRBJ1-2|TRBV9
TGTGCCAGCAGCGTAGATGCAGGGGGCGGCTACACCTTC
CASSVDAGGGYTF
>-|-|TRBJ1-2|TRBV7-2
TGTGCCAGCAGCTTAGGGGGGGACCAGCGCTACACCTTC
CASSLGGDQRYTF
>-|few|TRBJ2-1|TRBV3-1/TRBV3-2
TGTGCCAGCAGACCCCGGGATCGGGGTGGGGATGAGCAGTTCTTC
CASRPRDRGGDEQFF
>-|-|TRBJ1-4|TRBV30
TGTGCCTGGAGTGTACTCGGGAGGGGGAATGAAAAACTGTTTTTT
CAWSVLGRGNEKLFF
>TRBD2|-|TRBJ2-1|TRBV11-2
TGTGCCAGCAGCAGGACTAGCGGATTATACAATGAGCAGTTCTTC
CASSRTSGLYNEQFF
>TRBD2|-|TRBJ2-7|TRBV3-1/TRBV3-2
TGTGCCAGCAGCCGCAGGTCTGGCGGGGGGGCACGCGAGCAGTACTTC
CASSRRSGGGAREQYF
>-|-|TRBJ2-7|TRBV18
TGTGCCAGCTCACCACCGAGCCCAGGGCGCTACGAGCAGTACTTC
CASSPPSPGRYEQYF
>TRBD2|-|TRBJ2-2|TRBV9
TGTGCCAGCAGCCAACTACTAGCGGCCTCGAACACCGGGGAGCTGTTTTTT
CASSQLLAASNTGELFF
>-|-|TRBJ1-2|TRBV20-1
TGCAGTGCTACAGGGTCGTATGGCTACACCTTC
CSATGSYGYTF
>TRBD1|-|TRBJ1-5|TRBV2
TGTGCCAGCAGCGGAACAGGGGGCAATCAGCCCCAGCATTTT
CASSGTGGNQPQHF
>TRBD1|few|TRBJ2-7|TRBV5-1
TGCGCCAGCAGCCAGGGACAGGCGAGCTCCTACGAGCAGTACTTC
CASSQGQASSYEQYF
>-|-|TRBJ2-1|TRBV27
TGTGCCAGCAGTTTAGGGACTGCCGGGAATGAGCAGTTCTTC
CASSLGTAGNEQFF
>-|-|TRBJ2-3|TRBV9
TGTGCCAGCAGCGTAGAGTCAGGGCTCACAGATACGCAGTATTTT
CASSVESGLTDTQYF
>TRBD2|-|TRBJ2-3|TRBV4-3
TGCGCCAGCAGCCAAGACCGAGACCGGGGTTGGGGGCCTAGCGGGAGAGATACGCAGTATTTT
CASSQDRDRGWGPSGRDTQYF
>-|-|TRBJ2-1|TRBV5-1
TGCGCCAGCAGCGAGATAACTCGGGACTTCTCCTACAATGAGCAGTTCTTC
CASSEITRDFSYNEQFF
>-|once|TRBJ2-7|TRBV10-3
TGTGCCATCAGCGGGGAGGCCTACGAGCAGTACTTC
CAISGEAYEQYF
>-|-|TRBJ1-1|TRBV28
TGTGCCAGCAGTCAAACATGGAGGGGAGGGACTGAAGCTTTCTTT
CASSQTWRGGTEAFF
>-|-|TRBJ2-7|TRBV19
TGTGCCAGTGAAGGAGTCGCCCCACCCCACGAGCAGTACTTC
CASEGVAPPHEQYF
>TRBD1|-|TRBJ2-3|TRBV11-1
TGTGCCAGCAGCTTACTGGGACAGAGCACAGATACGCAGTATTTT
CASSLLGQSTDTQYF
>TRBD1|-|TRBJ1-4|TRBV5-1
TGCGCCAGCAGCCCCAACCAGGGGGCGCGAACTAATGAAAAACTGTTTTTT
CASSPNQGARTNEKLFF
>TRBD1|-|TRBJ1-1|TRBV2
TGTGCCAGCATACCCAGGGGGATGAACACTGAAGCTTTCTTT
CASIPRGMNTEAFF
>-|-|TRBJ1-3|TRBV15
TGTGCCACCAGCACTCTCTCCCCCTACTCTGGAAACACCATATATTTT
CATSTLSPYSGNTIYF
>-|-|TRBJ1-5|TRBV27
TGTGCCAGCCGAATTAGGGGTGAAAATAGCAATCAGCCCCAGCATTTT
CASRIRGENSNQPQHF
>TRBD2|-|TRBJ2-7|TRBV6-5
TGTGCCAGCAGCCAACCGGGGGGGGCGGGAGAGCAGTACTTC
CASSQPGGAGEQYF
>-|-|TRBJ2-5|TRBV5-5
TGTGCCAGCAGCTCGGTCGGGGGGCTATTGTACCAAGAGACCCAGTACTTC
CASSSVGGLLYQETQYF
>-|-|TRBJ1-2|TRBV24-1
TGTGCCACCAGTGATGAGGGATATGGTGGCTACACCTTC
CATSDEGYGGYTF
>TRBD2|-|TRBJ2-7|TRBV4-1
TGCGCCAGCAGCCATGGCCGCCTAGCGGGGGATTCCTACGAGCAGTACTTC
CASSHGRLAGDSYEQYF
>TRBD2|-|TRBJ2-5|TRBV4-1
TGCGCCAGCAGCCAACGGACTAGCGGGGGGGCCTTGGTAGAGACCCAGTACTTC
CASSQRTSGGALVETQYF
>-|-|TRBJ1-1|TRBV6-6
TGTGCCAGCAGTTACTCGGCAGGATGGTCTGCTGAAGCTTTCTTT
CASSYSAGWSAEAFF